Described below is a single T cell receptor beta chain sequence and its context. Germline assignment: CDR1 GTSNPN and CDR2 SVGIG (reference sequence). Germline trimming cut 0 bases from V and 2 bases from J; bases unmatched to any gene: 2. The CDR3 totals 14 residues. Authors' processing steps: From reference gene primer amplification, estimates of nucleated cell counts were derived. Sequenced by immunoSEQ multiplex PCR; TCRdb stores in-frame clones only, minus some. Clone size and V and J calls were adopted from that table, with D and trimming inferred from the DNA. The profile covers over 90,000 clones, with around 82% appearing a single time and under 7.5% taken by the ten largest. The record originates from a study of blood T cell repertoires in COVID-19. Study in general: Samples came from the United States, Italy and Spain, spanning acute and convalescent COVID-19. T cells, B-cell-depleted T cells, or PBMCs supplied cDNA or gDNA.

This chain joins TRBV30 and TRBJ2-5, with TRBD1 identical over 8 bases. Input material: peripheral blood. This sequence originates from a man aged 50-60 years with active or convalescent COVID-19. In nucleotides, the CDR3 is TGTGCCTGGAGTGTGGGACAGGTGCAAGAGACCCAGTACTTC. This translates into CAWSVGQVQETQYF.